The clone carrying this TCR beta chain appeared a single time. Its antigen is still unknown. This sample is part of a study of Ad26.COV2.S vaccination and SARS-CoV-2 variants. Looking at the study overall: Ad26.COV2.S, an intramuscular injection, was given once or twice 56 days apart.

The protocol was immunoSEQ multiplex PCR, while the TCRdb copy is restricted to in-frame clones and leaves out a portion. The sample comprises a few hundred thousand clones, about nine tenths of which are singletons, and roughly 4% rests with the top ten. Germline-derived CDR1 and CDR2 are SGHTA and FQGNSA. This CDR3 has 13 amino acids. V shed 2 bases and J shed 8 bases, with 12 bases lying between them. Study-wide results and limits: Once vaccination had occurred, spike-specific CD8+ and CD4+ T cell responses reportedly showed substantial breadth.

Documented treatment: about 20 received Ad26.COV2.S at low or high dose, single or two shots; 5 received placebo; per-sample allocation not given. Sampling took place 63 days after the first vaccine or placebo injection. J is TRBJ1-1 and V is TRBV7-2; the D is unclear. This TCR derives from a person aged 18-65 years who received the Ad26.COV2.S COVID-19 vaccine or a placebo. Sequenced material: peripheral blood, taken in a trial of Ad26.COV2.S vaccine versus placebo. For the CDR3, the DNA is TGTGCCAGCAGCTTAAATCCTTCGTGGGAAGCTTTCTTT. This codes for CASSLNPSWEAFF.